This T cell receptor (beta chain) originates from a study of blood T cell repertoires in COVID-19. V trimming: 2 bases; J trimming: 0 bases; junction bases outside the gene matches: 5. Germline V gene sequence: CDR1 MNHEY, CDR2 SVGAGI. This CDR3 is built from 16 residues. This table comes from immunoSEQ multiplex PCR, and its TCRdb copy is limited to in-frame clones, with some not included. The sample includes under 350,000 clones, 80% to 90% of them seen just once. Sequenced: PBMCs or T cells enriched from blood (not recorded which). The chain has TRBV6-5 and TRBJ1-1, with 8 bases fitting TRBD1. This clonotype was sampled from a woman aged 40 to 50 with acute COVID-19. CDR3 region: CASSYKTTGVNTEAFF. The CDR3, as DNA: TGTGCCAGCAGTTACAAAACGACAGGGGTGAACACTGAAGCTTTCTTT.